The 16 T cell receptor beta chains below all came from one sample that was sequenced in a study of cytomegalovirus exposure and HLA in healthy donors. Researchers ran the PCR with 60 Vbeta and 13 Jbeta primers. Libraries were prepared by immunoSEQ multiplex PCR; TCRdb keeps only in-frame clonotypes and omits some of them. The sample carries about 170,000 clones, 82% recorded once. Sample: PBMCs. The receptors derive from a girl under 10 years old in good health and CMV-seropositive.

Only a few counts were recorded for this clone. The V call is TRBV11-2, the J call TRBJ1-5; D call uncertain. The CDR3 runs 13 residues. The ends were cut back, 6 bases at V and 7 bases at J, with 13 bases in the middle. The germline CDR1 and CDR2 sequences are SGHAT and FQNNGV. CDR3 residues: CASSPTVYQPQHF. For the CDR3, the DNA is TGTGCCAGCAGTCCCACAGTGTACCAGCCCCAGCATTTT. Looking up the rest from reference TRBV11-2 and TRBJ1-5 gives the full variable domain: EAGVAQSPRYKIIEKRQSVAFWCNPISGHATLYWYQQILGQGPKLLIQFQNNGVVDDSQLPKDRFSAERLKGVDSTLKIQPAKLEDSAVYLCASSPTVYQPQHFGDGTRLSIL.

With respect to this clone: In the same sample, other DNA sequences code for this CDR3. This chain links TRBV30 with TRBJ1-2; 7 nucleotides line up with TRBD1. The CDR3 contains 12 residues. Germline CDR1 and CDR2: GTSNPN and SVGIG (reference sequence). V gave up 5 bases and J gave up 8 bases; unmatched junction bases: 8. The CDR3 bases are TGTGCCTGGGGATACGGACAGGAAGGCTACACCTTC. This encodes CAWGYGQEGYTF.

This chain uses TRBV2 with TRBJ2-1, with 11 bases identical to TRBD1. This CDR3 comprises 14 residues. Trimming cost V 5 bases and J 6 bases; bases outside gene matches: 3. Germline CDR1 is SNHLY and CDR2 is FYNNEI. The DNA for the CDR3 is TGTGCCAGCAGTCGGGACAGGGGGGGCAATGAGCAGTTCTTC. Its translation is CASSRDRGGNEQFF.

Sample share makes this clone medium-sized. The chain recombines TRBV6-4 with TRBJ2-5, with TRBD2 matching over 12 bases. The trim removed 5 bases at V and 5 bases at J, leaving 6 bases unmatched. This CDR3 is 15 amino acids long. Per the germline V gene, CDR1 is MRHNA and CDR2 is SNTAGT. CDR3 nucleotide sequence: TGTGCCAGCAGTCCACTAGCGGGAGGAGGTGAGACCCAGTACTTC. Amino acids: CASSPLAGGGETQYF.

The V call is TRBV5-6, the J call TRBJ2-2; D possibly corresponds to TRBD1 (6 bases). This CDR3 contains 14 residues. Trimming stripped 7 bases from V and 9 bases from J, with 19 bases between. Germline lookup yields CDR1 SGHDT and CDR2 YYEEEE. The CDR3: CASGRTGIRWELFF. In nucleotides, the CDR3 is TGTGCCAGCGGCCGCACAGGGATTAGATGGGAGCTGTTTTTT.

The chain is built from TRBV5-1 and TRBJ1-2; TRBD1 is a possible D gene (6 bases). From germline, CDR1 is SGHRS and CDR2 YFSETQ. This CDR3 has 14 residues. The germline V and J ends were trimmed by 7 bases and 3 bases, with 16 bases remaining between them. The CDR3 coding sequence is TGCGCCAGCCGAAGGGCGGGGGGCGACTATGGCTACACCTTC. Translated, it gives CASRRAGGDYGYTF. Full variable domain (outside the CDR3, taken from reference TRBV5-1 and TRBJ1-2): KAGVTQTPRYLIKTRGQQVTLSCSPISGHRSVSWYQQTPGQGLQFLFEYFSETQRNKGNFPGRFSGRQFSNSRSEMNVSTLELGDSALYLCASRRAGGDYGYTFGSGTRLTVV.

The chain joins TRBV30 to TRBJ1-5, with D possibly TRBD1 on 6 matching bases. The CDR3 is 14 amino acids. V was cut by 5 bases and J by 2 bases, with 13 bases left in between. Germline V gives CDR1 GTSNPN, CDR2 SVGIG (reference sequence). CDR3 protein: CAWGTRGGNQPQHF. CDR3 DNA: TGTGCCTGGGGGACCAGGGGTGGCAATCAGCCCCAGCATTTT.

The V and J genes are TRBV10-1 and TRBJ2-1, with TRBD2 matching over 9 bases. Germline trimming cut 0 bases from V and 5 bases from J; bases unmatched to any gene: 5. In germline, CDR1 is WNHNN, CDR2 SYGVQD (reference sequence). The CDR3 runs to 16 residues. CDR3 residues: CASSESGRGGDNEQFF. CDR3 in DNA: TGCGCCAGCAGTGAGTCGGGGCGGGGGGGGGACAATGAGCAGTTCTTC.

The chain is built from TRBV28 and TRBJ1-1; TRBD1 matches at 10 bases. Germline CDR1 reads MDHEN; CDR2 reads SYDVKM. This CDR3 comprises 15 residues. Trimming took 6 bases from V and 1 from J; bases not matched to a gene: 5. CDR3 DNA sequence: TGTGCCAGCAGGGGGACAGGGGTAGGGAACACTGAAGCTTTCTTT. Protein product: CASRGTGVGNTEAFF.

V gene TRBV5-4 combines with J gene TRBJ2-7, with D perhaps TRBD1 (6 bases). CDR3 length: 13 amino acids. Germline CDR1 SGHNT, CDR2 YYREEE (reference sequence). V was trimmed by 4 bases and J by 5 bases, leaving 13 bases between them. CDR3: CASSRRQADEQYF. The DNA of the CDR3 is TGTGCCAGCAGCAGGAGACAGGCCGACGAGCAGTACTTC.

This rearrangement joins TRBV11-2 to TRBJ1-3; D possibly corresponds to TRBD1 (5 bases). V lost 5 bases to trimming and J lost 1 base, with 12 bases between them. The length of the CDR3 is 15 residues. Looked up from germline, CDR1 is SGHAT and CDR2 is FQNNGV. In DNA form, the CDR3 reads TGTGCCAGCAGCGCAGGGAGGGTATCTGGAAACACCATATATTTT. It codes for CASSAGRVSGNTIYF. Looking up the rest from reference TRBV11-2 and TRBJ1-3 gives the full variable domain: EAGVAQSPRYKIIEKRQSVAFWCNPISGHATLYWYQQILGQGPKLLIQFQNNGVVDDSQLPKDRFSAERLKGVDSTLKIQPAKLEDSAVYLCASSAGRVSGNTIYFGEGSWLTVV.

The CDR3: CASSYRAGGTDTQYF. The DNA for the CDR3 is TGTGCCAGCAGTTACCGAGCGGGAGGCACAGATACGCAGTATTTT. This chain joins TRBV6-5 and TRBJ2-3; 8 bases match TRBD2. The ends lost 2 bases at V and 1 base at J; junction bases unmatched: 2. CDR1 and CDR2 from the germline V gene are MNHEY and SVGAGI. The CDR3 loop spans 15 amino acids.

The chain uses TRBV7-9 and TRBJ2-7; D may be TRBD1 (6 bases). Germline CDR1 and CDR2: SEHNR and FQNEAQ (reference sequence). Trimming shortened V by 3 bases and J by 1 base, and 13 bases separated the two germline ends. The CDR3 is 15 amino acids. CDR3 coding DNA: TGTGCCAGCAGCTTGGTGCAGGGGACATCCTACGAGCAGTACTTC. Residues: CASSLVQGTSYEQYF.

The genes are TRBV4-1 and TRBJ2-1; 7 bases line up with TRBD1. Losses at the gene ends were 3 bases for V and 0 bases for J; bases not matched to a gene: 2. Germline loops: CDR1 MGHRA, CDR2 YSYEKL. This CDR3 spans 15 amino acids. The CDR3 is CASSHRDSSYNEQFF. For the CDR3, the DNA is TGCGCCAGCAGCCACCGGGACAGCTCCTACAATGAGCAGTTCTTC.

The V gene is TRBV4-1, the J gene TRBJ1-4, with 9 bases fitting TRBD1. Germline lookup yields CDR1 MGHRA and CDR2 YSYEKL. The J segment lost 8 bases and the V segment lost 5 bases, leaving 9 bases of the junction unmatched. The CDR3 sequence is 15 residues long. Written as DNA, the CDR3 is TGCGCCAGCAGCTCCGAGGGGACAGGGAACGAAAAACTGTTTTTT. This sequence encodes CASSSEGTGNEKLFF.

The rearrangement joins TRBV5-6 to TRBJ1-2; 8 bases fit TRBD1. V gave up 0 bases and J gave up 3 bases; unmatched junction bases: 1. CDR3 size: 14 residues. The germline CDR1 and CDR2 sequences are SGHDT and YYEEEE. CDR3 bases: TGTGCCAGCAGCTTGGGGACAGGGCACTATGGCTACACCTTC. Its translation: CASSLGTGHYGYTF.